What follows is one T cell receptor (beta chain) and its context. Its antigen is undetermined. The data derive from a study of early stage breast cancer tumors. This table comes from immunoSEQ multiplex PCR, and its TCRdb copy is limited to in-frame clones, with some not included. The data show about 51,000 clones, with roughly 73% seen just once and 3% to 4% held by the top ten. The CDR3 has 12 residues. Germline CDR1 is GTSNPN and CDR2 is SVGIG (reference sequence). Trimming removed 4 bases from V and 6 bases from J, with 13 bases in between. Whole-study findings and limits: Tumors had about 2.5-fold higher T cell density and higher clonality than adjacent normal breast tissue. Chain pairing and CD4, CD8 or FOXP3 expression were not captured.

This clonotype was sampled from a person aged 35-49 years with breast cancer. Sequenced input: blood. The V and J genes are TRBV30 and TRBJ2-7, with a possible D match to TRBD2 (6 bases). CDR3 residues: CAWNRGLGEQYF. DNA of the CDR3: TGTGCCTGGAACCGGGGACTGGGCGAGCAGTACTTC.